This TCR beta chain came from a study of OX40 agonist ivuxolimab in advanced cancers. Study-wide context: Those treated in dose escalation had hepatocellular carcinoma, melanoma, renal cell cancer or head and neck cancer. Aged about 23 to 80 with a mean of around 60 years, they were around 79% male.

Germline lookup yields CDR1 LGHNA and CDR2 YSLEER. The CDR3 contains 15 residues. The V end was cut by 4 bases, the J end by 0 bases, with 10 bases between. Patients had blood sampled at baseline and again on cycle 4 day 1 and cycle 7 day 1. Generated by immunoSEQ multiplex PCR, the TCRdb table keeps only in-frame clones and is missing some. The sample holds about 31,000 clones, 90% seen once. The TCR sequence derives from an adult with an advanced solid tumor such as melanoma, head and neck, liver or kidney cancer. The chain employs TRBV4-3 and TRBJ1-5; D may be TRBD1 (6 bases). The sequencing used CD4+ or CD8+ T cells sorted from blood, collected in a trial of the OX40 agonist ivuxolimab. This CDR3 reads CASSRSTGSNQPQHF. In DNA form, the CDR3 reads TGCGCCAGCAGCCGGTCGACAGGTAGCAATCAGCCCCAGCATTTT.